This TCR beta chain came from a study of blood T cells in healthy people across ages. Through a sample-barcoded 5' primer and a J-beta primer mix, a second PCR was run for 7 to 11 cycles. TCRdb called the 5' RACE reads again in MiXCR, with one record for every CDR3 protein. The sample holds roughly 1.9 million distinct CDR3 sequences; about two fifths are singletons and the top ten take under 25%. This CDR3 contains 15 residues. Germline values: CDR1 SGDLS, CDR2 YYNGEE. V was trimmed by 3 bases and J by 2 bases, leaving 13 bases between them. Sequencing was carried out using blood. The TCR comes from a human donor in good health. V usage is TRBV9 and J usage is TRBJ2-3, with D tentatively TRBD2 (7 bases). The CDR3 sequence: CASSATGRDTDTQYF. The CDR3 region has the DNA TGTGCCAGCAGCGCTACAGGGAGGGACACAGATACGCAGTATTTT.